The 18 T cell receptor beta chains presented below share a single source sample, sequenced in a study of CD8+CD57+ T cells in acquired aplastic anemia. Genomic DNA acted as the template from which TCR beta VDJ combination and CDR3 sequence profiling were carried out. Each CDR3 protein is one row after TCRdb ran MiXCR on the reads. The sample lists roughly 86,000 distinct CDR3 sequences; approximately 46% were seen once. Source material: sorted CD4+, CD8+, or CD8+CD57+ T cells (not recorded which) from PBMCs. Receptors were obtained from a human donor in good health, serving as a control.

The chain is built from TRBV12-3 or TRBV12-4 and TRBJ1-5; 9 bases are a match to TRBD1. This CDR3 comprises 15 residues. V lost 1 base to trimming and J lost 6 bases; unmatched junction nucleotides: 4. CDR3 in amino acids: CASSLDGQGSQPQHF. CDR3 coding DNA: TGTGCCAGCAGTTTAGACGGACAGGGGAGTCAGCCCCAGCATTTT.

The chain carries TRBV24-1 and TRBJ2-7; 7 nucleotides agree with TRBD1. This CDR3 is 14 amino acids long. Unmatched junction bases numbered 13, after V lost 9 bases and J lost 6 bases. Germline V gene sequence: CDR1 KGHDR, CDR2 SFDVKD. The CDR3, as DNA: TGTGCCACCGGCCGGGACAGCTTACCGGGCGAGCAGTACTTC. Its translation: CATGRDSLPGEQYF.

The V gene is TRBV7-2, the J gene TRBJ1-6, with no clear D. Trimming pared 0 bases from V and 9 bases from J, leaving 6 bases between. The germline CDR1 and CDR2 sequences are SGHTA and FQGNSA. This CDR3 comprises 13 residues. This CDR3 is CASSLAGVSPLHF. CDR3 nucleotide sequence: TGTGCCAGCAGCTTAGCCGGGGTTTCACCCCTCCACTTT.

This clonotype turned up a few times. V and J are TRBV29-1 and TRBJ1-1; no clear D gene. V lost 8 bases to trimming and J lost 4 bases, with 14 bases between them. CDR3 length: 12 amino acids. Germline V gene data show CDR1 as SQVTM and CDR2 as ANQGSEA. CDR3 amino acids: CSLTHGITEAFF. CDR3 in DNA: TGCAGCTTGACCCACGGGATCACTGAAGCTTTCTTT.

Comment on this clonotype: A much larger clone differs from this one at a single base, so this may be a read error. The rearrangement joins TRBV25-1 to TRBJ2-5, with 8 bases aligning to TRBD1. With 6 bases clipped from V and 5 bases from J, the junction kept 2 bases outside the gene matches. CDR3 length equals 12 residues. The germline gives CDR1 MGHDK, CDR2 SYGVNS. The CDR3 is CASRRTGETQYF. The CDR3 DNA sequence: TGTGCCAGCAGACGGACAGGGGAGACCCAGTACTTC.

The V gene is TRBV29-1, the J gene TRBJ2-1, with D perhaps TRBD1 (6 bases). Germline V CDR1 and CDR2: SQVTM, ANQGSEA. Trimming removed 4 bases from V and 2 bases from J, with 12 bases in between. This CDR3 has 14 residues. This CDR3 is CSVGAGTPYNEQFF. The CDR3 nucleotides read TGCAGCGTTGGCGCCGGGACACCCTACAATGAGCAGTTCTTC.

The chain employs TRBV20-1 and TRBJ2-5; no definite D call. V was cut by 3 bases and J by 11 bases, with 19 bases left in between. Germline V gives CDR1 DFQATT, CDR2 SNEGSKA (reference sequence). The CDR3 is 13 amino acids. CDR3 region: CSASQVNYNEQYF. The CDR3 nucleotides read TGCAGTGCTAGTCAGGTCAATTACAATGAGCAGTACTTC.

The chain carries TRBV10-3 and TRBJ1-2, with TRBD1 as a possible D gene (5 bases). CDR1 and CDR2 from the germline V gene are ENHRY and SYGVKD. The CDR3 runs to 13 residues. V lost 7 bases and J 6 bases, leaving 15 bases between the germline ends. The CDR3 coding sequence is TGTGCCATCATCGGTACCAGGGAAAATGGCTACACCTTC. It encodes CAIIGTRENGYTF.

J is TRBJ1-2 and V is TRBV29-1; 7 bases fit TRBD1. The CDR3 has 13 amino acids. Germline V gene lookup returns CDR1 SQVTM and CDR2 ANQGSEA. The ends lost 7 bases at V and 5 bases at J; junction bases unmatched: 10. As DNA, the CDR3 is TGCAGCGCCCTAACAGGGGACGGATATGGCTACACCTTC. Protein sequence: CSALTGDGYGYTF. The whole variable domain, remainder taken from reference TRBV29-1 and TRBJ1-2, is SAVISQKPSRDICQRGTSLTIQCQVDSQVTMMFWYRQQPGQSLTLIATANQGSEATYESGFVIDKFPISRPNLTFSTLTVSNMSPEDSSIYLCSALTGDGYGYTFGSGTRLTVV.

There are many counts of this clonotype. V is TRBV5-5 and J is TRBJ1-2; TRBD1 aligns across 8 bases. The CDR3 extends over 14 amino acids. Losses at the gene ends were 7 bases for V and 4 bases for J; bases not matched to a gene: 9. The germline gives CDR1 SGHKS, CDR2 YYEKEE (reference sequence). CDR3 sequence (DNA): TGTGCCAGCTTTCGGGCAGGGGGCGGCTATGGCTACACCTTC. This translates into CASFRAGGGYGYTF.

Ten or more counts support this clonotype. The V call is TRBV20-1, the J call TRBJ1-5; D not certain. V was trimmed by 7 bases and J by 0 bases, leaving 10 bases between them. The CDR3 runs to 13 residues. Germline loops: CDR1 DFQATT, CDR2 SNEGSKA (reference sequence). The CDR3 is CSGKPYSNQPQHF. The CDR3 DNA reads TGCAGTGGCAAACCCTATAGCAATCAGCCCCAGCATTTT.

This clonotype appeared once. V usage is TRBV25-1 and J usage is TRBJ1-5, with D hard to call. Germline CDR1 reads MGHDK; CDR2 reads SYGVNS. Trimming took off 10 bases at V and 14 bases at J, with 18 bases between the two ends. The CDR3 length is 11 residues. The CDR3 DNA reads TGTGCCACCACGAACCAAGCCCATGAGCATTTT. Residues: CATTNQAHEHF.

This chain connects TRBV30 to TRBJ1-1; unclear D gene. CDR1 and CDR2 from the germline V gene are GTSNPN and SVGIG (reference sequence). This CDR3 has 13 residues. Trimming left V 1 base short and J 4 bases short, with 10 bases between. For the CDR3, the DNA is TGTGCCTGGAGTGCTGGGCGTGGCACTGAAGCTTTCTTT. It specifies CAWSAGRGTEAFF.

This clonotype has a single count. This may be a read error, as it is one base from a much larger clone. The chain employs TRBV6-5 and TRBJ1-2; no firm D call. Trimming cost V 0 bases and J 12 bases, with 14 bases left between them. Per germline, CDR1 MNHEY and CDR2 SVGAGI. The CDR3 extends over 13 amino acids. Here the CDR3 reads CASSYSRASGHTF. DNA of the CDR3: TGTGCCAGCAGTTACTCGAGAGCAAGCGGCCACACCTTC.

The CDR3 here is CASSSEMNTEAFF. The CDR3 nucleotides are TGTGCCAGCAGTTCTGAAATGAACACTGAAGCTTTCTTT. This chain uses TRBV6-9 with TRBJ1-1; D not certain. Germline lookup yields CDR1 MNHGY and CDR2 SVAAGI. This CDR3 is built from 13 residues. Between the trimmed V and J ends, which lost 4 bases and 0 bases, there was a span of 6 bases.

This chain uses TRBV29-1 with TRBJ2-3; D is possibly TRBD1 (6 bases). This CDR3 has 14 residues. Trimming took 2 bases from V and 4 from J, leaving 13 bases between them. Germline loops: CDR1 SQVTM, CDR2 ANQGSEA. CDR3 nucleotides: TGCAGCGTTGAATTTCAGGGGACACCAGATACGCAGTATTTT. Amino acid sequence: CSVEFQGTPDTQYF.

Only one count was recorded for this clonotype. The rearrangement uses TRBV6-4 and TRBJ2-3; 9 positions agree with TRBD2. Germline V lookup: CDR1 MRHNA, CDR2 SNTAGT. Losses at the gene ends were 2 bases for V and 6 bases for J; bases not matched to a gene: 6. The CDR3 contains 15 residues. The CDR3 sequence: CASSDKPGTSDTQYF. The CDR3 DNA is TGTGCCAGCAGTGACAAGCCCGGGACTAGCGATACGCAGTATTTT.

This clonotype was seen a handful of times. V usage is TRBV27 and J usage is TRBJ2-1; no clear D gene. This CDR3 has 13 residues. With 6 bases removed from V and 1 base from J, the gap between germline ends came to 7 bases. Germline loops: CDR1 MNHEY, CDR2 SMNVEV (reference sequence). The CDR3 nucleotides are TGTGCCAGCAGGAAAAGTTCCTACAATGAGCAGTTCTTC. Protein sequence: CASRKSSYNEQFF.